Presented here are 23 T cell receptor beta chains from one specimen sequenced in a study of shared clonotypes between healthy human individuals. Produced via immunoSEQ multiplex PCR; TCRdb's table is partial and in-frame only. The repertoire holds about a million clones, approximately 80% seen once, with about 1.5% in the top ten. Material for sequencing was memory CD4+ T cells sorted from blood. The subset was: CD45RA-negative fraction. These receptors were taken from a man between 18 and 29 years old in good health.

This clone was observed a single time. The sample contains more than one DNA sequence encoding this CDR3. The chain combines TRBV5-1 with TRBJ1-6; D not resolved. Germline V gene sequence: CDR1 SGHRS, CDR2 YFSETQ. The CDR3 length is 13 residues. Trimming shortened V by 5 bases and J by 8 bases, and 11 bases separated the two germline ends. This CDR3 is CASSRVRDSPLHF. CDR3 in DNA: TGCGCCAGCAGTAGGGTACGGGATTCACCCCTCCACTTT. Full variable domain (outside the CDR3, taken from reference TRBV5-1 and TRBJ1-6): KAGVTQTPRYLIKTRGQQVTLSCSPISGHRSVSWYQQTPGQGLQFLFEYFSETQRNKGNFPGRFSGRQFSNSRSEMNVSTLELGDSALYLCASSRVRDSPLHFGNGTRLTVT.

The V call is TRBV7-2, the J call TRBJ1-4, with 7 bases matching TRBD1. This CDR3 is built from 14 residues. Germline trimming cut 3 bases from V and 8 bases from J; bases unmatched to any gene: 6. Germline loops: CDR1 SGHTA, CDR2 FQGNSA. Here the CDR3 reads CASSFRWDSEKLFF. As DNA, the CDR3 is TGTGCCAGCAGCTTCCGCTGGGACAGCGAAAAACTGTTTTTT.

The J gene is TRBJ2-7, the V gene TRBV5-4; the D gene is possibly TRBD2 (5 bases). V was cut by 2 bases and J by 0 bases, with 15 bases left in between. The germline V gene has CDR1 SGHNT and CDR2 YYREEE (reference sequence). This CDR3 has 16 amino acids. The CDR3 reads CASSFRAEASSYEQYF. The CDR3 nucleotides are TGTGCCAGCAGCTTCCGGGCGGAGGCGAGCTCCTACGAGCAGTACTTC.

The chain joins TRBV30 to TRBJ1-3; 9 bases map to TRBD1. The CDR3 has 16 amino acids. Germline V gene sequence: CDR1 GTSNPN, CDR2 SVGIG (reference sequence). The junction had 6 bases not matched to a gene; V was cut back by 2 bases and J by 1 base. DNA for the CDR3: TGTGCCTGGAGTAGAACCGGGACAGGGTCTGGAAACACCATATATTTT. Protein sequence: CAWSRTGTGSGNTIYF.

This chain's CDR3 is CASSPRQGLEITYGYTF. CDR3 coding DNA: TGTGCCAGCTCACCTCGACAGGGACTCGAGATTACGTATGGCTACACCTTC. The rearrangement links TRBV18 to TRBJ1-2; 7 nucleotides match TRBD1. The J segment lost 5 bases and the V segment lost 3 bases, leaving 15 bases of the junction unmatched. CDR3 size: 17 residues. Germline loops: CDR1 KGHSH, CDR2 LQKENI.

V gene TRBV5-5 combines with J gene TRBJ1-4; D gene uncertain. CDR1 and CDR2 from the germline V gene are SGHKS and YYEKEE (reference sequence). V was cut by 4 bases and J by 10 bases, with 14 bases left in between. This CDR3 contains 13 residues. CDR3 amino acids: CASSMDPDGKLFF. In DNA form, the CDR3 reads TGTGCCAGCAGCATGGACCCCGACGGAAAACTGTTTTTT.

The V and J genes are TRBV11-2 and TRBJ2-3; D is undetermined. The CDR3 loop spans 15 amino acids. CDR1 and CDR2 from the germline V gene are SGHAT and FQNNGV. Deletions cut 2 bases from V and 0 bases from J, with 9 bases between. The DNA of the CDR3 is TGTGCCAGCAGCTTAAGTAGGCCTAGCACAGATACGCAGTATTTT. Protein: CASSLSRPSTDTQYF.

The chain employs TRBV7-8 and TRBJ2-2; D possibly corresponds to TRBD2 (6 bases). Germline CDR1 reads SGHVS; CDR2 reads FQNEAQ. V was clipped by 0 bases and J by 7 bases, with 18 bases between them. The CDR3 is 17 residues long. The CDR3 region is CASSLALRREWVGELFF. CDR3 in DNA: TGTGCCAGCAGCTTAGCGCTTAGGAGGGAATGGGTCGGGGAGCTGTTTTTT.

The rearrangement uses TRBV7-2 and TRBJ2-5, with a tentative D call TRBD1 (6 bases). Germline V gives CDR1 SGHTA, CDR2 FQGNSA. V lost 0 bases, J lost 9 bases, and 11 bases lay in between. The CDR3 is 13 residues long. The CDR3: CASSLAAGVAQYF. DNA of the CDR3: TGTGCCAGCAGCTTAGCGGCAGGGGTGGCCCAGTACTTC.

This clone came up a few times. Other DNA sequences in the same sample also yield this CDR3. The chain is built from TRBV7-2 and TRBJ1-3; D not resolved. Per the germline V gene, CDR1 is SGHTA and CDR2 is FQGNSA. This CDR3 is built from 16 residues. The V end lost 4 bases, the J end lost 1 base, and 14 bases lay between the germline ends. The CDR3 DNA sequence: TGTGCCAGCAGCTCCCGGCCCGGGAGTTCTGGAAACACCATATATTTT. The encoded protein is CASSSRPGSSGNTIYF.

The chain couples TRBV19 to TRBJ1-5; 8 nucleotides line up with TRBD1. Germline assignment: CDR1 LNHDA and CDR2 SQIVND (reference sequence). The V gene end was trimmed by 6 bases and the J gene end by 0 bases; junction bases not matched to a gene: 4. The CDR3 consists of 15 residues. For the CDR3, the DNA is TGTGCCAGTAGGACAGGGGACTTTAGCAATCAGCCCCAGCATTTT. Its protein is CASRTGDFSNQPQHF.

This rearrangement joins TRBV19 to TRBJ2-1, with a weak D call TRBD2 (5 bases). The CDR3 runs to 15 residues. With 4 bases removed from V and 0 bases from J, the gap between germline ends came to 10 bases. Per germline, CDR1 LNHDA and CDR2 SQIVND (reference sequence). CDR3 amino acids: CASSTTAGSYNEQFF. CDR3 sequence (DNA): TGTGCCAGTAGTACCACGGCGGGCTCCTACAATGAGCAGTTCTTC.

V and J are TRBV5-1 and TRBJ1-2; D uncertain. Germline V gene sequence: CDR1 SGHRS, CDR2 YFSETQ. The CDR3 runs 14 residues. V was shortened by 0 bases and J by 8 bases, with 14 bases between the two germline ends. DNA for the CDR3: TGCGCCAGCAGCTTGGCGGAGGCCGCGGGGGGCTACACCTTC. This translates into CASSLAEAAGGYTF.

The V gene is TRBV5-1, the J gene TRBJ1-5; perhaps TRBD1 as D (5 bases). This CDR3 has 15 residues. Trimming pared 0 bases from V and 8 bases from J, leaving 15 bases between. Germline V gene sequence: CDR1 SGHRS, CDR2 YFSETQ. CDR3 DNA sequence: TGCGCCAGCAGCTTGGGGGGCGATTTGTTCGAGCCCCAGCATTTT. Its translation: CASSLGGDLFEPQHF.

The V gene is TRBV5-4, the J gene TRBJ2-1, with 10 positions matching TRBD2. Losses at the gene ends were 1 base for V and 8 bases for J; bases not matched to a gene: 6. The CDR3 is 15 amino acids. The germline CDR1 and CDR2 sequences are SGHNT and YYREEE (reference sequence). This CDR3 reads CASSLTSGGAYEQFF. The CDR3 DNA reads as TGTGCCAGCAGCTTGACGAGCGGGGGGGCCTATGAGCAGTTCTTC.

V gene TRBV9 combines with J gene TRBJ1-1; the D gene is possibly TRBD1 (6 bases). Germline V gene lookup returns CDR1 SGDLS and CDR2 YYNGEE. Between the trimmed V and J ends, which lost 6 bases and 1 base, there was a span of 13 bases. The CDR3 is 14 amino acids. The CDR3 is CASTRTAQNTEAFF. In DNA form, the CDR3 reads TGTGCCAGCACCCGGACAGCGCAGAACACTGAAGCTTTCTTT.

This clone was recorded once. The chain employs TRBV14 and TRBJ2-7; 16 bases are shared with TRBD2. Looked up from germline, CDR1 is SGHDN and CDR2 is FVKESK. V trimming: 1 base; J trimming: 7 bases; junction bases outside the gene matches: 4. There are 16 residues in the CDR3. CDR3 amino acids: CASSQAGTSGRGEQYF. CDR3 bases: TGTGCCAGCAGCCAAGCCGGGACTAGCGGGAGGGGTGAGCAGTACTTC. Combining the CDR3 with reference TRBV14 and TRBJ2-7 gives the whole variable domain EAGVTQFPSHSVIEKGQTVTLRCDPISGHDNLYWYRRVMGKEIKFLLHFVKESKQDESGMPNNRFLAERTGGTYSTLKVQPAELEDSGVYFCASSQAGTSGRGEQYFGPGTRLTVT.

CDR3 protein: CASSLGGRGPETQYF. The CDR3 bases are TGTGCCAGCAGCTTGGGGGGCCGGGGTCCAGAGACCCAGTACTTC. J is TRBJ2-5 and V is TRBV5-6, with D perhaps TRBD1 or TRBD2 (5 bases each). This CDR3 is 15 amino acids long. Trimming stripped 0 bases from V and 4 bases from J, with 13 bases between. CDR1 is SGHDT and CDR2 is YYEEEE in the germline V gene.

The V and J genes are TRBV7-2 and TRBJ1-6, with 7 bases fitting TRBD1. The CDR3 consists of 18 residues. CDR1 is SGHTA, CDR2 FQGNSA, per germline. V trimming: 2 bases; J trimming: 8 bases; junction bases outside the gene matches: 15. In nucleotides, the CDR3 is TGTGCCAGCAGCTTATACCAGACAAGGTCAGGGGGGTATTCACCCCTCCACTTT. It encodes CASSLYQTRSGGYSPLHF.

CDR3 coding DNA: TGCGCCAGCAGCCAAGTTCAGGGTGGGGGCTATGGCTACACCTTC. It specifies CASSQVQGGGYGYTF. The chain links TRBV4-1 to TRBJ1-2; weak D call: TRBD1 (5 bases). CDR3 size: 15 residues. Trimming removed 1 base from V and 4 bases from J, with 13 bases in between. Germline V lookup: CDR1 MGHRA, CDR2 YSYEKL.

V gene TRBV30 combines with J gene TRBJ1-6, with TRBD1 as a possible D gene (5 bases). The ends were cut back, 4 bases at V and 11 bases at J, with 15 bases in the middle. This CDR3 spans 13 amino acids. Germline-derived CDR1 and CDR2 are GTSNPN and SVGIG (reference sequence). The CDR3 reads CAWTGTVTTPLHF. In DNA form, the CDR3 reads TGTGCCTGGACCGGGACCGTAACAACACCCCTCCACTTT.

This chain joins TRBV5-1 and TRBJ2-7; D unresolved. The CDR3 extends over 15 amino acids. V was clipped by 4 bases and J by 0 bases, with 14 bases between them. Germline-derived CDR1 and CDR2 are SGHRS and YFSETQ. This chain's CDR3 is CASSLGQVPSYEQYF. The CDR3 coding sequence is TGCGCCAGCAGCCTTGGGCAGGTCCCCTCCTACGAGCAGTACTTC.

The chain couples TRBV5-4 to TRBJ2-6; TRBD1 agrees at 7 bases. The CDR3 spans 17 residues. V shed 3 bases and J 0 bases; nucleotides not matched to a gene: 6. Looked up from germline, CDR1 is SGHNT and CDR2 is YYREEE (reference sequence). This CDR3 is CASSSRQGISGANVLTF. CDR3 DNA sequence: TGTGCCAGCAGCTCAAGACAGGGCATCTCTGGGGCCAACGTCCTGACTTTC.